Listed below are T cell receptor beta chains from one sample, sequenced in a study of blood T cell repertoires in COVID-19. Sequenced by immunoSEQ multiplex PCR; TCRdb stores in-frame clones only, minus some. The sample consists of some 500,000 clones, about 89% of them appearing once. The sequenced material came from peripheral blood. The receptors were gathered from a woman between 45 and 60 years old with COVID-19, enrolled during active disease. CDR3s leave out the opening cysteine and the closing phenylalanine or tryptophan.

len	j_gene	v_gene	CDR3aa
13	TRBJ1-2	TRBV18	ASSPRGQGPYGYT
11	TRBJ2-5	TRBV11-2	ASSLARLETQY
13	TRBJ2-7	TRBV7-2	ASSLSGGRSYEQY
12	TRBJ1-6	TRBV7-3	ASSLGQQGSPLH
13	TRBJ1-5	TRBV5-1	ASSLTGMESQPQH
15	TRBJ2-1	TRBV9	ASSALGPKGTYNEQF
15	TRBJ1-2	TRBV5-1	ASSTDPGQGPSYGYT
12	TRBJ1-3	TRBV13	ASSSRLSGNTIY
14	TRBJ1-1	TRBV5-8	ASSFRAGPGDTEAF
12	TRBJ1-1	TRBV9	ASSETVAYTEAF
13	TRBJ2-1	TRBV9	ASSPRQSSYNEQF
10	TRBJ2-1	TRBV19	ASSMSHSEQF
12	TRBJ1-6	TRBV19	ASSTGQGSSPLH
12	TRBJ1-5	TRBV28	ASRAGEGGQPQH
13	TRBJ1-4	TRBV18	ASSRIGGTNEKLF
12	TRBJ1-4	TRBV19	ASTRGRTNEKLF
14	TRBJ2-3	TRBV5-4	ASSAGLAGRWDTQY
12	TRBJ1-3	TRBV28	ASRDRGAGNTIY
12	TRBJ1-2	TRBV5-4	ASSSRGYSDGYT
15	TRBJ1-1	TRBV30	AWSARSGRWGDTEAF
13	TRBJ2-3	TRBV6-5	ASSYSGQGEDTQY
14	TRBJ1-1	TRBV6-1	ASSEAITDLNTEAF
13	TRBJ2-1	TRBV7-7	ASSEGTGADNEQF
14	TRBJ1-3	TRBV11-2	ASSRTGTGAGNTIY
10	TRBJ1-4	TRBV6-5	ASRNRDVKLF
14	TRBJ2-1	TRBV27	ASRGPSGGSYNEQF
13	TRBJ1-2	TRBV11-2	ASSLEGTGGYGYT
13	TRBJ1-3	TRBV30	AWSLQGVSGNTIY
10	TRBJ2-7	TRBV10-1	ASSGGRGEQY
16	TRBJ2-1	TRBV4-2	ASSQDRLAGGRPNEQF
16	TRBJ2-7	TRBV9	ASSAPPGTSGGHGEQY
13	TRBJ2-1	TRBV19	ASSLQRTISGEQF
13	TRBJ2-7	TRBV3-1/TRBV3-2	ASSHWDRSSYEQY
11	TRBJ2-3	TRBV27	ASRGTGRNTQY
9	TRBJ2-7	TRBV12-3/TRBV12-4	ASSRGTEQY
11	TRBJ2-7	TRBV27	ASSLTGSYEQY
11	TRBJ2-3	TRBV7-8	ASSQDRLDTQY
13	TRBJ2-3	TRBV30	AWTRQGVGTDTQY
12	TRBJ1-1	TRBV18	ASSRGQQNTEAF
11	TRBJ1-2	TRBV28	ASRPGANYGYT
12	TRBJ1-1	TRBV6-5	ASSYSTGGTEAF
13	TRBJ2-3	TRBV9	ASSLAGGPTDTQY
12	TRBJ1-1	TRBV6-1	ASSEEQGWTEAF
13	TRBJ2-3	TRBV10-3	AISESSGGLNTQY
14	TRBJ2-1	TRBV24-1	ATSDSGTDAYNEQF
11	TRBJ2-7	TRBV27	ASSFRGAYEQY
11	TRBJ2-5	TRBV3-1/TRBV3-2	ASSPGTEETQY
13	TRBJ2-2	TRBV5-4	ASSGTTLNTGELF
11	TRBJ2-7	TRBV5-1	ASSLGAGYEQY
12	TRBJ1-1	TRBV7-9	ASSDIGVNTEAF
15	TRBJ1-3	TRBV3-1/TRBV3-2	ASSQRITGGSGNTIY
14	TRBJ2-1	TRBV7-2	ASSESAGLRGNEQF
14	TRBJ2-2	TRBV2	ASSHEGQRSGGELF
13	TRBJ1-6	TRBV5-1	ASSLLGDTNSPLH
12	TRBJ1-1	TRBV5-1	ASSPRGHDTEAF
11	TRBJ2-5	TRBV9	ASSLRGVETQY
13	TRBJ2-3	TRBV6-4	ASSDTGLAADTQY